This TCR beta chain was obtained from a study of shared clonotypes between healthy human individuals. In its sample, this clone was seen a few times. Per the germline V gene, CDR1 is SGHKS and CDR2 is YYEKEE (reference sequence). Trimming took off 4 bases at V and 9 bases at J, with 17 bases between the two ends. The CDR3 length is 14 residues. Clones were read by immunoSEQ multiplex PCR, and TCRdb kept only the in-frame ones, dropping some. The table records 2,500,000 or so clones, around 94% of them present only once. Everyone who donated was a Caucasian adult who lived in Nashville, Tennessee. The rearrangement links TRBV5-5 to TRBJ1-5; the D gene is possibly TRBD1 (6 bases). This TCR was sampled from a man aged 18-30 years in good health. Sequencing input: naive CD4+ T cells sorted from blood. Subset here: CD45RA+ positively selected. This CDR3 reads CASSLTDSQRPQHF. Here the CDR3 DNA reads TGTGCCAGCAGCCTGACGGACAGCCAAAGGCCCCAGCATTTT.